This T cell receptor (beta chain) was documented in a study of spatial heterogeneity in lung cancer. Study details: Sequencing consistently turned up more beta-chain sequences than alpha-chain sequences. Raw reads showed each unique TCR and UMI combination turning up more than ten times on average.

Individually, TCR cDNA molecules were each labelled with a unique molecular identifier. TCRdb recomputed calls from the 5' RACE reads with MiXCR, one row per CDR3 protein. The top ten hold about 30% of the sample, which has some 34,000 distinct CDR3 sequences, roughly 7.2% seen once. Germline CDR1 SGHTA, CDR2 FQGNSA. V was trimmed by 1 base and J by 7 bases, leaving 13 bases between them. CDR3 length equals 14 residues. Ten or more counts support this clonotype. Stated time point: sample taken at primary tumor resection. No cell sorting; template was whole RNA from tumor, lung tissue or PBMC. The chain recombines TRBV7-2 with TRBJ2-5; either TRBD1 or TRBD2 may fit D (5 bases each). The sequencing used PBMCs, collected at surgery. The clonotype originates from a female donor with early-stage non-small cell lung cancer. In DNA, the CDR3 is TGTGCCAGCAGCTTAGGACGGGGCCAGGGGACCCAGTACTTC. Translated: CASSLGRGQGTQYF.